These 24 T cell receptor beta chains share one sample of origin, sequenced in a study of blood T cells in healthy people across ages. A second PCR, run for roughly 7 to 11 cycles, used a sample-barcoded 5' primer plus a J-beta primer mix. MiXCR was run by TCRdb on the 5' RACE reads, yielding one entry per CDR3 protein. The data show 550,000 to 800,000 distinct CDR3 sequences, with roughly 21% seen just once and 3% to 4.5% held by the top ten. The sample consisted of blood. The receptors were gathered from a man in his 70s in good health.

This rearrangement joins TRBV7-2 to TRBJ2-2; tentative D call: TRBD2 (5 bases). V was pared by 5 bases and J by 1 base, with 23 bases between. The CDR3 length is 19 residues. Per the germline V gene, CDR1 is SGHTA and CDR2 is FQGNSA. The CDR3 loop is CASSPWAGVTTRNTGELFF. CDR3 nucleotides: TGTGCCAGCAGCCCCTGGGCCGGGGTCACGACCAGGAACACCGGGGAGCTGTTTTTT.

The genes are TRBV7-9 and TRBJ2-5; D gene uncertain. CDR1 and CDR2 (germline): SEHNR, FQNEAQ (reference sequence). This CDR3 contains 15 residues. Deletions cut 2 bases from V and 0 bases from J, with 10 bases between. The CDR3: CASSLINGYQETQYF. The CDR3 DNA follows: TGTGCCAGCAGCTTAATTAACGGATACCAAGAGACCCAGTACTTC.

CDR3 sequence reads: CASSFVTAYNEQFF. CDR3 DNA sequence: TGTGCCAGCAGTTTCGTGACAGCCTACAATGAGCAGTTCTTC. V is TRBV28 and J is TRBJ2-1; perhaps TRBD1 as D (5 bases). The V end was cut by 3 bases, the J end by 2 bases, with 8 bases between. This CDR3 has 14 amino acids. The germline V gene encodes CDR1 MDHEN and CDR2 SYDVKM. The entire variable domain, with the rest obtained from reference TRBV28 and TRBJ2-1, is as follows: DVKVTQSSRYLVKRTGEKVFLECVQDMDHENMFWYRQDPGLGLRLIYFSYDVKMKEKGDIPEGYSVSREKKERFSLILESASTNQTSMYLCASSFVTAYNEQFFGPGTRLTVL.

This clonotype has more than one count but fewer than ten. The CDR3 coding sequence is TGTGCCAGCAGTCGTGCAGGCGAGCAGTACTTC. Its protein product is CASSRAGEQYF. The chain carries TRBV6-2 or TRBV6-3 and TRBJ2-7; D gene ambiguous. V lost 5 bases to trimming and J lost 6 bases, with 8 bases between them. Germline V gene lookup returns CDR1 MNHEY and CDR2 SVGEGT. This CDR3 has 11 residues.

This chain links TRBV20-1 with TRBJ2-5; 8 bases are a match to TRBD2. Trimming cost V 0 bases and J 5 bases; bases outside gene matches: 2. The CDR3 sequence is 13 residues long. Looked up from germline, CDR1 is DFQATT and CDR2 is SNEGSKA (reference sequence). The chain's CDR3 is CSARDPSGETQYF. CDR3 sequence (DNA): TGCAGTGCTAGAGATCCTAGCGGGGAGACCCAGTACTTC.

Ten or more counts support this clonotype. The chain links TRBV28 to TRBJ2-3; possible D gene TRBD2, 5 bases. Germline CDR1 is MDHEN and CDR2 is SYDVKM. With 2 bases removed from V and 0 bases from J, the gap between germline ends came to 21 bases. The CDR3 is 19 amino acids. The CDR3 region is CASSLNPLAGYSSTDTQYF. The CDR3 DNA reads as TGTGCCAGCAGTTTAAATCCGCTAGCTGGTTACTCTAGCACAGATACGCAGTATTTT.

The rearrangement uses TRBV4-1 and TRBJ2-7, with D perhaps TRBD2 (6 bases). CDR1 MGHRA and CDR2 YSYEKL come from the germline V gene. There are 18 residues in the CDR3. Deletions cut 0 bases from V and 2 bases from J, with 20 bases between. This CDR3 is CASSQEWGVGGITYEQYF. The DNA of the CDR3 is TGCGCCAGCAGCCAAGAATGGGGGGTCGGCGGGATCACCTACGAGCAGTACTTC.

The V and J genes are TRBV7-3 and TRBJ2-1; 11 bases are a match to TRBD2. The V and J ends lost 7 bases and 8 bases, in that order; junction bases with no gene match: 7. CDR1 and CDR2 from the germline V gene are SGHTA and FQGTGA. This CDR3 has 14 amino acids. The chain's CDR3 is CASMLAGGQDEQFF. The CDR3 DNA follows: TGTGCCAGCATGTTAGCGGGAGGGCAGGATGAGCAGTTCTTC.

This clonotype came up many times. This sequence joins TRBV12-3 or TRBV12-4 and TRBJ2-4; 8 nucleotides match TRBD1. Trimming cost V 5 bases and J 0 bases; bases outside gene matches: 6. The CDR3 consists of 16 residues. The CDR3 sequence is CASSPGQGLAKNIQYF. CDR3 DNA sequence: TGTGCCAGCAGTCCCGGACAGGGATTAGCCAAAAACATTCAGTACTTC.

This clonotype was found a few times. The chain combines TRBV5-1 with TRBJ2-7; no reliable D call. Germline assignment: CDR1 SGHRS and CDR2 YFSETQ. With 4 bases removed from V and 3 bases from J, the gap between germline ends came to 14 bases. The CDR3 has 14 amino acids. This chain's CDR3 is CASSARAPSYEQYF. The DNA for the CDR3 is TGCGCCAGCAGCGCCCGGGCCCCGAGCTACGAGCAGTACTTC.

This clonotype turned up a few times. This chain links TRBV24-1 with TRBJ1-5; TRBD1 agrees at 8 bases. This CDR3 contains 16 residues. With V trimmed by 9 bases and J by 3 bases, 12 bases remained unmatched. CDR1 and CDR2 from the germline V gene are KGHDR and SFDVKD. CDR3 nucleotide sequence: TGTGCCACCTATCCAGGGGGCCCTCCCATCAATCAGCCCCAGCATTTT. Amino acids: CATYPGGPPINQPQHF.

V gene TRBV29-1 combines with J gene TRBJ2-7; 9 bases map to TRBD1. Germline CDR1 SQVTM, CDR2 ANQGSEA. CDR3 length equals 13 residues. J was trimmed by 4 bases and V by 4 bases; bases with no gene match: 5. CDR3 in DNA: TGCAGCGTTGGCCTCGGGACAGGGTACGAGCAGTACTTC. Amino acid sequence: CSVGLGTGYEQYF.

Only a few counts were recorded for this clonotype. CDR3 loop: CASSLDPGVSKTQYF. For the CDR3, the DNA is TGCGCCAGCAGCTTGGACCCAGGGGTTTCGAAGACCCAGTACTTC. V and J are TRBV5-1 and TRBJ2-5; the D gene is possibly TRBD1 (6 bases). The CDR3 runs 15 residues. From germline, CDR1 is SGHRS and CDR2 YFSETQ. The ends were cut back, 0 bases at V and 6 bases at J, with 15 bases in the middle.

The J gene is TRBJ1-1, the V gene TRBV18, with D unclear. The germline V gene encodes CDR1 KGHSH and CDR2 LQKENI. This CDR3 region has 14 residues. Trimming left V 3 bases short and J 7 bases short, with 15 bases between. The CDR3 coding sequence is TGTGCCAGCTCACCGTCCGCGAATGAAGGTGAAGCTTTCTTT. Amino acid sequence: CASSPSANEGEAFF. Drawing the rest from reference TRBV18 and TRBJ1-1, the complete variable domain is NAGVMQNPRHLVRRRGQEARLRCSPMKGHSHVYWYRQLPEEGLKFMVYLQKENIIDESGMPKERFSAEFPKEGPSILRIQQVVRGDSAAYFCASSPSANEGEAFFGQGTRLTVV.

This clonotype was counted between two and nine times. This chain joins TRBV5-1 and TRBJ2-1; 11 bases line up with TRBD2. The J segment lost 6 bases and the V segment lost 7 bases, leaving 12 bases of the junction unmatched. The germline V gene has CDR1 SGHRS and CDR2 YFSETQ. The CDR3 extends over 16 amino acids. The CDR3 DNA is TGCGCCAGCCGACCCTTACTAGCGGGAGAAATCAATGAGCAGTTCTTC. Amino acids: CASRPLLAGEINEQFF.

This clonotype showed up just a few times. The rearrangement joins TRBV6-5 to TRBJ2-7; perhaps TRBD2 as D (6 bases). The CDR3 consists of 15 residues. V was clipped by 9 bases and J by 0 bases, with 18 bases between them. From germline, CDR1 is MNHEY and CDR2 SVGAGI. Here the CDR3 reads CASSKTGTDSYEQYF. CDR3 DNA sequence: TGTGCCAGTAGTAAAACCGGGACTGACTCCTACGAGCAGTACTTC.

The rearrangement joins TRBV25-1 to TRBJ2-1; D gene unclear. Trimming shortened V by 3 bases and J by 2 bases, and 8 bases separated the two germline ends. The V gene's germline CDR1 is MGHDK and CDR2 SYGVNS. The CDR3 is made up of 14 amino acids. In DNA form, the CDR3 reads TGTGCCAGCAGTGAGGACCCGACCTACAATGAGCAGTTCTTC. Its translation: CASSEDPTYNEQFF.

In this sample, this clonotype turned up many times. The chain links TRBV14 to TRBJ1-2; the D gene is possibly TRBD1 (6 bases). Trimming pared 5 bases from V and 5 bases from J, leaving 12 bases between. The CDR3 runs 13 residues. Germline-derived CDR1 and CDR2 are SGHDN and FVKESK. For the CDR3, the DNA is TGTGCCAGCAGCATTTCACAGGGTTATGGCTACACCTTC. Translating it yields CASSISQGYGYTF.

The CDR3 region has the DNA TGTGCCAGCAGCCAAGATAGACTAGCGGTCACAGATACGCAGTATTTT. It specifies CASSQDRLAVTDTQYF. The chain recombines TRBV3-1 with TRBJ2-3, with 9 positions matching TRBD2. The germline V gene encodes CDR1 LGHDT and CDR2 YNNKEL (reference sequence). The CDR3 extends over 16 amino acids. The J segment lost 2 bases and the V segment lost 0 bases, leaving 3 bases of the junction unmatched.

A note on this clonotype: This may be a read error: a much more frequent sequence differs by one nucleotide. The chain combines TRBV27 with TRBJ1-4, with 9 bases lining up with TRBD1. This CDR3 contains 14 residues. Unmatched junction bases numbered 10, after V lost 10 bases and J lost 7 bases. CDR1 MNHEY and CDR2 SMNVEV come from the germline V gene (reference sequence). In nucleotides, the CDR3 is TGTGCCATCAGGGGGACAGGGAAAGGTGAAAAACTGTTTTTT. The encoded protein is CAIRGTGKGEKLFF.

Regarding this clonotype: The CDR3 does not close with the conserved phenylalanine or tryptophan, likely indicating a read error. The gene calls are TRBV13 and TRBJ1-2; TRBD1 might be the D (5 bases). With 1 base removed from V and 0 bases from J, the gap between germline ends came to 9 bases. Germline V gene sequence: CDR1 PRHDT, CDR2 FYEKMQ (reference sequence). The CDR3 covers 15 residues. CDR3 bases: TGTGCCAGCAGCTTAGAGGAGGGGCCTAACTATGGCTACACCCTC. Protein sequence: CASSLEEGPNYGYTL.

The chain has TRBV7-2 and TRBJ2-5; D might be TRBD1 (7 bases). The J call is uncertain, as TRBJ2-1 better fits the DNA end. This CDR3 spans 16 amino acids. Germline CDR1 SGHTA, CDR2 FQGNSA. CDR3 protein: CASSLLAPTQGYEQFF. DNA of the CDR3: TGTGCCAGCAGCCTACTAGCCCCAACACAGGGGTATGAGCAGTTCTTC.

In this sample, this clonotype turned up a few times. The rearrangement links TRBV3-1 to TRBJ2-7; 12 bases line up with TRBD2. Germline V gene lookup returns CDR1 LGHDT and CDR2 YNNKEL (reference sequence). The trim removed 4 bases at V and 2 bases at J, leaving 6 bases unmatched. The CDR3 loop spans 16 amino acids. This CDR3 is CASSPRLAGVPYEQYF. CDR3 sequence (DNA): TGTGCCAGCAGCCCAAGACTAGCGGGAGTACCCTACGAGCAGTACTTC.

This clonotype came up a few times. J is TRBJ2-2 and V is TRBV7-3; D is undetermined. Germline V gene sequence: CDR1 SGHTA, CDR2 FQGTGA. The length of the CDR3 is 12 residues. Trimming took 4 bases from V and 3 from J, leaving 3 bases between them. CDR3 nucleotide sequence: TGTGCCAGCAGCTCACACACCGGGGAGCTGTTTTTT. It encodes CASSSHTGELFF.